These 23 T cell receptor beta chains came from one sample sequenced in a study of cytomegalovirus exposure and HLA in healthy donors. Primers included in the PCR were 60 Vbeta and 13 Jbeta primers. Assay: immunoSEQ multiplex PCR; the TCRdb copy retains only in-frame clones and omits some. The sample contains about 99,000 clones, about 77% of which appear only once. The sequenced sample was PBMCs. The receptors derive from a man in his forties or fifties in good health and CMV-seronegative.

This clone was seen more than once but under ten times. The rearrangement links TRBV2 to TRBJ2-7; TRBD1 agrees at 7 bases. The CDR3 is 18 residues long. V was clipped by 6 bases and J by 4 bases; unmatched bases: 21. CDR1 is SNHLY, CDR2 FYNNEI, per germline. CDR3 nucleotides: TGTGCCAGCAGCGAAACGACAGGGCAGACGAGGATACAATACGAGCAGTACTTC. It yields the protein CASSETTGQTRIQYEQYF.

The V gene is TRBV18, the J gene TRBJ2-3, with a weak D call TRBD2 (6 bases). Looked up from germline, CDR1 is KGHSH and CDR2 is LQKENI. The germline V and J ends were trimmed by 2 bases and 1 base, with 7 bases remaining between them. The CDR3 runs 14 residues. The CDR3 sequence: CASSPVAGTDTQYF. The CDR3 nucleotides read TGTGCCAGCTCACCAGTAGCGGGCACAGATACGCAGTATTTT.

This clone occurred a few times. This chain uses TRBV25-1 with TRBJ1-2; the D gene is possibly TRBD1 (6 bases). Between the trimmed V and J ends, which lost 1 base and 7 bases, there was a span of 13 bases. CDR3 size: 14 residues. CDR1 is MGHDK, CDR2 SYGVNS, per germline. The CDR3 region is CASSELGRGGGYTF. CDR3 nucleotide sequence: TGTGCCAGCAGTGAATTGGGCAGGGGTGGTGGCTACACCTTC.

The V and J genes are TRBV7-3 and TRBJ1-1; D gene ambiguous. Trimming left V 1 base short and J 7 bases short, with 10 bases between. This CDR3 is 13 amino acids long. Germline V gives CDR1 SGHTA, CDR2 FQGTGA. CDR3 sequence reads: CASSLMAEGEAFF. Here the CDR3 DNA reads TGTGCCAGCAGCTTAATGGCGGAGGGTGAAGCTTTCTTT. Full variable domain (rest looked up from reference TRBV7-3 and TRBJ1-1): GAGVSQTPSNKVTEKGKYVELRCDPISGHTALYWYRQSLGQGPEFLIYFQGTGAADDSGLPNDRFFAVRPEGSVSTLKIQRTERGDSAVYLCASSLMAEGEAFFGQGTRLTVV.

This chain uses TRBV27 with TRBJ2-4, with 14 bases identical to TRBD2. CDR3 size: 18 residues. Trimming cost V 4 bases and J 0 bases; bases outside gene matches: 5. Germline V gives CDR1 MNHEY, CDR2 SMNVEV (reference sequence). The CDR3 reads CASSSGLAGVIAKNIQYF. CDR3 coding DNA: TGTGCCAGCAGTTCGGGACTAGCGGGGGTTATAGCCAAAAACATTCAGTACTTC.

The chain employs TRBV5-6 and TRBJ1-6, with unresolved D. Germline CDR1 reads SGHDT; CDR2 reads YYEEEE. Trimming removed 1 base from V and 9 bases from J, with 14 bases in between. The CDR3 extends over 15 amino acids. The chain's CDR3 is CASSLSVPLISPLHF. CDR3 nucleotides: TGTGCCAGCAGCTTGTCGGTGCCTCTTATTTCACCCCTCCACTTT.

This clone turned up a few times. The chain combines TRBV6-1 with TRBJ1-1; 9 bases agree with TRBD1. Trimming removed 2 bases from V and 8 bases from J; junction bases left unmatched: 3. This CDR3 spans 13 amino acids. Germline lookup yields CDR1 MNHNS and CDR2 SASEGT. The DNA for the CDR3 is TGTGCCAGCAGTGAATGGGACAGGGCAGAAGCTTTCTTT. Encoded protein: CASSEWDRAEAFF.

The rearrangement joins TRBV18 to TRBJ2-2, with TRBD2 matching 8 bases. Trimming took 3 bases from V and 0 from J; bases not matched to a gene: 15. The CDR3 is 20 residues long. Germline V lookup: CDR1 KGHSH, CDR2 LQKENI. The CDR3 bases are TGTGCCAGCTCACCTATGCGGTCGGCGGGGGGTAAAGCGAACACCGGGGAGCTGTTTTTT. Encoded protein: CASSPMRSAGGKANTGELFF.

The chain links TRBV7-9 to TRBJ2-1; tentatively, D is TRBD2 (7 bases). The CDR3 loop spans 16 amino acids. Germline values: CDR1 SEHNR, CDR2 FQNEAQ (reference sequence). V was clipped by 2 bases and J by 1 base, with 12 bases between them. CDR3 nucleotides: TGTGCCAGCAGCTTATGGGGAGGGGGATCCTACAATGAGCAGTTCTTC. Translation gives CASSLWGGGSYNEQFF.

This chain links TRBV29-1 with TRBJ2-3; D uncertain. CDR1 and CDR2 from the germline V gene are SQVTM and ANQGSEA. CDR3 length equals 10 residues. Between the trimmed V and J ends, which lost 4 bases and 4 bases, there was a span of 3 bases. The CDR3 spells CSVASDTQYF. DNA of the CDR3: TGCAGCGTTGCCTCAGATACGCAGTATTTT.

V usage is TRBV6-1 and J usage is TRBJ1-5, with no clear D. Germline-derived CDR1 and CDR2 are MNHNS and SASEGT. V dropped 6 bases and J dropped 2 bases, with 11 bases sitting between them. The CDR3 is 14 amino acids. CDR3 nucleotides: TGTGCCAGCAGAGGCTCAGGTGGCAATCAGCCCCAGCATTTT. It is translated as CASRGSGGNQPQHF.

This chain joins TRBV5-8 and TRBJ1-6; D uncertain. The V end lost 2 bases, the J end lost 7 bases, and 4 bases lay between the germline ends. The CDR3 contains 12 residues. Germline assignment: CDR1 SGHTS and CDR2 YDEGEE. This chain's CDR3 is CASSFLNSPLHF. The DNA of the CDR3 is TGTGCCAGCAGCTTTCTCAATTCACCCCTCCACTTT.

The chain uses TRBV2 and TRBJ2-7; a possible D gene is TRBD2 (5 bases). The CDR3 sequence is 14 residues long. Germline V gene lookup returns CDR1 SNHLY and CDR2 FYNNEI. Deletions cut 1 base from V and 2 bases from J, with 9 bases between. This chain's CDR3 is CASSEVPGTYEQYF. The CDR3 coding sequence is TGTGCCAGCAGTGAAGTCCCGGGGACCTACGAGCAGTACTTC. Complete variable domain (other parts from reference TRBV2 and TRBJ2-7): EPEVTQTPSHQVTQMGQEVILRCVPISNHLYFYWYRQILGQKVEFLVSFYNNEISEKSEIFDDQFSVERPDGSNFTLKIRSTKLEDSAMYFCASSEVPGTYEQYFGPGTRLTVT.

The chain carries TRBV7-3 and TRBJ2-3, with 7 bases aligning to TRBD2. The CDR3 is 16 amino acids. Germline CDR1 is SGHTA and CDR2 is FQGTGA. V lost 2 bases, J lost 2 bases, and 7 bases stayed unmatched. CDR3: CASSLYSGGNTDTQYF. CDR3 sequence (DNA): TGTGCCAGCAGCTTATATTCCGGGGGGAACACAGATACGCAGTATTTT.

The J gene is TRBJ2-1, the V gene TRBV6-6; no clear D. In germline, CDR1 is MNHNY, CDR2 SVGAGI (reference sequence). V gave up 4 bases and J gave up 9 bases, with 4 bases separating them. CDR3 length: 10 amino acids. CDR3: CASSSVEQFF. CDR3 DNA sequence: TGTGCCAGCAGTTCCGTTGAGCAGTTCTTC.

The rearrangement links TRBV30 to TRBJ1-1; D remains unclear. V lost 5 bases, J lost 3 bases, and 13 bases lay in between. Germline CDR1 reads GTSNPN; CDR2 reads SVGIG (reference sequence). The CDR3 contains 13 residues. CDR3 DNA sequence: TGTGCCTGGGGAGAACAGCGGGACACTGAAGCTTTCTTT. Amino acids: CAWGEQRDTEAFF.

The V call is TRBV15, the J call TRBJ2-1; possibly TRBD2 for D (5 bases). CDR1 LNHNV and CDR2 YYDKDF come from the germline V gene (reference sequence). The V end lost 5 bases, the J end lost 9 bases, and 17 bases lay between the germline ends. The CDR3 consists of 14 residues. CDR3 sequence reads: CATSGRRGSSEQFF. Written as DNA, the CDR3 is TGTGCCACCAGCGGCCGTCGAGGGTCTAGTGAGCAGTTCTTC. Full variable domain (remainder filled in from reference TRBV15 and TRBJ2-1): DAMVIQNPRYQVTQFGKPVTLSCSQTLNHNVMYWYQQKSSQAPKLLFHYYDKDFNNEADTPDNFQSRRPNTSFCFLDIRSPGLGDTAMYLCATSGRRGSSEQFFGPGTRLTVL.

This chain joins TRBV7-8 and TRBJ1-1; D uncertain. Germline lookup yields CDR1 SGHVS and CDR2 FQNEAQ. CDR3 length: 13 residues. V lost 1 base to trimming and J lost 1 base, with 4 bases between them. CDR3 in DNA: TGTGCCAGCAGCTTAGGCAGGAACACTGAAGCTTTCTTT. Translated, it gives CASSLGRNTEAFF.

This chain connects TRBV10-3 to TRBJ2-3; 7 nucleotides agree with TRBD2. Looked up from germline, CDR1 is ENHRY and CDR2 is SYGVKD. The CDR3 consists of 14 residues. V lost 7 bases to trimming and J lost 0 bases; unmatched junction nucleotides: 4. CDR3 amino acids: CAIKPGGSTDTQYF. The CDR3 nucleotides are TGTGCCATCAAACCGGGGGGAAGCACAGATACGCAGTATTTT.

The chain recombines TRBV2 with TRBJ1-2; 7 bases map to TRBD1. V lost 3 bases to trimming and J lost 6 bases; unmatched junction nucleotides: 1. The CDR3 consists of 12 residues. Germline V gene lookup returns CDR1 SNHLY and CDR2 FYNNEI. CDR3 sequence reads: CASSETGNGYTF. CDR3 DNA: TGTGCCAGCAGTGAGACAGGGAATGGCTACACCTTC.

V is TRBV5-4 and J is TRBJ2-7; 8 bases align to TRBD1. The CDR3 extends over 15 amino acids. CDR1 and CDR2 (germline): SGHNT, YYREEE (reference sequence). V gave up 4 bases and J gave up 0 bases; unmatched junction bases: 6. CDR3 DNA sequence: TGTGCCAGCAGCCGAGGGGACAGGTCCTCCTACGAGCAGTACTTC. Translated, it gives CASSRGDRSSYEQYF. Supplemented by reference TRBV5-4 and TRBJ2-7, the full variable domain reads ETGVTQSPTHLIKTRGQQVTLRCSSQSGHNTVSWYQQALGQGPQFIFQYYREEENGRGNFPPRFSGLQFPNYSSELNVNALELDDSALYLCASSRGDRSSYEQYFGPGTRLTVT.

V is TRBV28 and J is TRBJ1-5; TRBD1 matches 8 bases. The germline gives CDR1 MDHEN, CDR2 SYDVKM. The V and J ends lost 7 bases and 7 bases, in that order; junction bases with no gene match: 6. The CDR3 is made up of 13 amino acids. CDR3 region: CASIDRGTQPQHF. The CDR3, as DNA: TGTGCCAGCATCGACAGGGGAACCCAGCCCCAGCATTTT.

V and J are TRBV15 and TRBJ2-5, with TRBD2 matching 9 bases. The end of the DNA is better explained by TRBJ2-7, so the J call may be wrong. The germline CDR1 and CDR2 sequences are LNHNV and YYDKDF (reference sequence). The CDR3 spans 16 residues. In DNA, the CDR3 is TGTGCCACCAGCAGAGATCCGGGACTAGCTTCCTACGAGCAGTACTTC. Amino acid sequence: CATSRDPGLASYEQYF.